This TCR beta chain was recorded in a study of control samples from healthy donors and cancer patients. Trimming removed 5 bases from V and 2 bases from J; junction bases left unmatched: 12. This CDR3 has 18 amino acids. Germline V lookup: CDR1 SGHVS, CDR2 FQNEAQ. This table comes from immunoSEQ multiplex PCR, and its TCRdb copy is limited to in-frame clones, with some not included. Of under 85,000 clones detected, more than 70% appear once; the ten largest clones hold approximately 5.1%. The V call is TRBV7-8, the J call TRBJ1-1; 12 nucleotides line up with TRBD1. Sequencing input: PBMCs. The receptor was isolated from a man between 60 and 75 years old with colorectal cancer. The DNA of the CDR3 is TGTGCCAGCAGCCCGGGACAGGGGGCTGTTCGAAAAAACACTGAAGCTTTCTTT. Amino acids: CASSPGQGAVRKNTEAFF.